This note documents a single T cell receptor (beta chain) sequence. Its matching antigen is unknown. Trimming took off 6 bases at V and 2 bases at J, with 12 bases between the two ends. In germline, CDR1 is LNHNV, CDR2 YYDKDF (reference sequence). The CDR3 is 14 amino acids. A single record per CDR3 protein comes from TCRdb applying MiXCR to the 5' RACE reads. The repertoire has around 400,000 distinct CDR3 sequences, less than 25% of them found once; the top ten carry around 8.8%. The data stem from a study of T-cell memory formation after mild COVID-19. Study background: Among the donors, TCR clusters were largely specific to each donor. Overall study results and limits: Certain responding clones were present in pre-infection memory, suggesting participation of cross-reactive memory.

The sequencing sample was made of PBMCs or a T cell subset sorted from them (not recorded which). The rearrangement links TRBV15 to TRBJ2-3; D is tentatively TRBD1 or TRBD2 (5 bases each). This sequence originates from an adult woman who had mild COVID-19 (a few samples of this study predate the infection). Cell type and time point are not known. In DNA, the CDR3 is TGTGCCACCAGAGGGGACGGTTTCACAGATACGCAGTATTTT. This gives the protein CATRGDGFTDTQYF.